This TCR beta chain was sequenced for a study of OX40 agonist ivuxolimab in advanced cancers. Using immunoSEQ multiplex PCR, the repertoire was profiled, and TCRdb retains in-frame clones only, with some absent. The table shows 90,000 to 100,000 clones, with roughly four fifths occurring only once. Germline V gene data show CDR1 as SNHLY and CDR2 as FYNNEI. The CDR3 sequence is 14 residues long. With V trimmed by 6 bases and J by 6 bases, 7 bases remained unmatched. This clone was counted only a few times. The material sequenced was CD4+ or CD8+ T cells sorted from blood, taken in a trial of the OX40 agonist ivuxolimab. This sequence was found in an adult with an advanced solid tumor such as melanoma, head and neck, liver or kidney cancer. This chain uses TRBV2 with TRBJ2-4, with 8 bases matching TRBD1. Here the CDR3 reads CASSGSGGLNIQYF. The CDR3 DNA sequence: TGTGCCAGCAGCGGGTCAGGGGGCTTAAACATTCAGTACTTC.